A selection of T cell receptor beta chains follows, all from one sample in a study of human T cells and chemical hapten exposure. TCRdb reanalysed the RACE reads using MiXCR and keeps one entry per CDR3 protein. Of 340,000 or so distinct CDR3 sequences listed, under 9% are singletons. The source material was whole blood, sampled in connection with sensitization to the hapten diphenylcyclopropenone (DPC). These receptors were obtained from a woman younger than 35 with alopecia areata. Some clones in this sample may be carry-over from other donors' samples. Both conserved end residues are part of each CDR3. D genes are given only for firm matches. The size field is filled for only some rows; it gives once, few, many or a size class.

CDR3 | DNA | D | V | size | J
CASSPDRSREAFF | TGCGCCAGCAGCCCCGACAGGAGTAGAGAAGCTTTCTTT | NA | TRBV5-1 | NA | TRBJ1-1
CSAGGLLQYEQYF | TGCAGCGCAGGAGGACTCTTACAATACGAGCAGTACTTC | NA | TRBV29-1 | few | TRBJ2-7
CASSLGPGTANYGYTF | TGTGCCAGCAGCTTGGGTCCCGGGACAGCTAACTATGGCTACACCTTC | TRBD1 | TRBV7-2 | NA | TRBJ1-2
CASSPWDSRGDGYTF | TGCGCCAGCAGCCCATGGGACTCGCGCGGGGATGGCTACACCTTC | NA | TRBV4-1 | NA | TRBJ1-2
CASSLARWGTENSPLHF | TGTGCCAGCAGCTTGGCGAGGTGGGGGACAGAAAATTCACCCCTCCACTTT | TRBD1 | TRBV5-6 | few | TRBJ1-6
CASSPFGGWTEAFF | TGTGCCAGCAGCCCGTTTGGAGGCTGGACTGAAGCTTTCTTT | NA | TRBV5-5 | NA | TRBJ1-1
CASRKQVRRGNDGYTF | TGTGCCAGCAGAAAGCAAGTACGCAGGGGAAACGATGGCTACACCTTC | NA | TRBV5-5 | few | TRBJ1-2
CASRATGTGETQYF | TGTGCCAGCAGGGCGACAGGGACAGGGGAGACCCAGTACTTC | TRBD1 | TRBV28 | NA | TRBJ2-5
CASRGGANEQFF | TGTGCCTCCCGGGGGGGGGCAAATGAGCAGTTCTTC | TRBD2 | TRBV6-6 | few | TRBJ2-1
CASSGRSSGANVLTF | TGTGCCAGCAGCGGGCGGAGCTCTGGGGCCAACGTCCTGACTTTC | NA | TRBV28 | many | TRBJ2-6
CASSVDRNSPLHF | TGTGCCAGCAGCGTTGACAGGAATTCACCCCTCCACTTT | NA | TRBV7-2 | many | TRBJ1-6
CASSPPRGLSTDTQYF | TGCGCCAGCAGCCCGCCCAGGGGGCTAAGCACAGATACGCAGTATTTT | TRBD1 | TRBV5-1 | many | TRBJ2-3
CSVVGRYCYTF | TGCAGCGTTGTAGGGAGGTATTGCTACACCTTC | NA | TRBV29-1 | NA | TRBJ1-2
CSASDTMNTEAFF | TGCAGTGCTAGCGACACGATGAACACTGAAGCTTTCTTT | NA | TRBV20-1 | few | TRBJ1-1
CASSPTGGRTGELFF | TGTGCCAGCAGCCCGACAGGGGGAAGAACCGGGGAGCTGTTTTTT | TRBD1 | TRBV5-4 | many | TRBJ2-2
CASSYNGEATGELFF | TGTGCCAGCTCGTATAATGGGGAGGCCACCGGGGAGCTGTTTTTT | NA | TRBV7-8 | NA | TRBJ2-2
CASSRSGRGYEQYF | TGTGCCAGCAGCCGCTCGGGCAGGGGGTACGAGCAGTACTTC | TRBD1 | TRBV5-6 | NA | TRBJ2-7
CASSLQTTSGGATEQFF | TGTGCCAGCAGCCTCCAGACCACTAGCGGGGGGGCCACTGAGCAGTTCTTC | TRBD2 | TRBV11-3 | few | TRBJ2-1
CASSLDGTRTDTQYF | TGTGCCAGCAGCTTGGACGGGACTAGAACAGATACGCAGTATTTT | TRBD2 | TRBV5-5 | many | TRBJ2-3
CSVELVLGTDTQYF | TGCAGCGTTGAGTTAGTCCTCGGCACAGATACGCAGTATTTT | NA | TRBV29-1 | many | TRBJ2-3
CASSYHNTGVLSSPLHF | TGTGCCAGCAGTTACCATAATACAGGAGTACTAAGTTCACCCCTCCACTTT | NA | TRBV6-2/TRBV6-3 | NA | TRBJ1-6
CASSLAVTGEQYF | TGTGCCAGCAGCTTAGCAGTTACCGGCGAGCAGTACTTC | NA | TRBV11-3 | NA | TRBJ2-7
CASSLQGDSPLHF | TGTGCCAGCAGTCTGCAGGGAGATTCACCCCTCCACTTT | NA | TRBV28 | many | TRBJ1-6
CASSRTSGGLTDTQYF | TGTGCCAGCAGTCGGACTAGCGGGGGCCTCACAGATACGCAGTATTTT | TRBD2 | TRBV6-2/TRBV6-3 | many | TRBJ2-3
CASSPVASGQNNSPLHF | TGTGCCAGCTCACCAGTTGCGTCAGGACAGAATAATTCACCCCTCCACTTT | NA | TRBV18 | few | TRBJ1-6
CASSLGFDSPLHF | TGTGCCAGCAGTTTGGGGTTTGATTCACCCCTCCACTTT | NA | TRBV12-3/TRBV12-4 | many | TRBJ1-6